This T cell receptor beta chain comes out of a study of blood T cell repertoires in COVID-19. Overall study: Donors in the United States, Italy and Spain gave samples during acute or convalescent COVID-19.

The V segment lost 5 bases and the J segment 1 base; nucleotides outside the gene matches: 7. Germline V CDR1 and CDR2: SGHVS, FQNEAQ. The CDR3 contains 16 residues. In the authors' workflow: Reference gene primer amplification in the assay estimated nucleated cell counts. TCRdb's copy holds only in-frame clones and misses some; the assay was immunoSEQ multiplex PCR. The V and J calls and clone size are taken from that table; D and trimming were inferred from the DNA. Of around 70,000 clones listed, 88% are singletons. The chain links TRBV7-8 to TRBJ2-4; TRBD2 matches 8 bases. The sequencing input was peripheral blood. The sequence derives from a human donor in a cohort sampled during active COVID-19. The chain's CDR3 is CASSPGGWRAKNIQYF. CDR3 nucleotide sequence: TGTGCCAGCAGCCCGGGGGGGTGGCGGGCCAAAAACATTCAGTACTTC.